The 27 T cell receptor beta chains below were found in one sample sequenced in a study of response to subunit inactivated influenza vaccine. TCRdb fed the RT-PCR reads into MiXCR, producing one record per CDR3 protein. Counted here are around 760,000 distinct CDR3 sequences, around 13% occurring once; the ten biggest clones make up 5.5% to 8%. The specimen comprised PBMCs from blood, sampled 14 days before vaccination. Receptors originate from a man over 45 who received an inactivated influenza vaccine.

The chain links TRBV4-3 to TRBJ2-7, with 14 bases that match TRBD2. This CDR3 has 16 residues. Germline V gene lookup returns CDR1 LGHNA and CDR2 YSLEER. With V trimmed by 0 bases and J by 7 bases, 5 bases remained unmatched. This CDR3 is CASSQEPGLAGVEQYF. In DNA, the CDR3 is TGCGCCAGCAGCCAAGAACCGGGACTAGCGGGAGTTGAGCAGTACTTC.

This clonotype was seen a few times. The chain joins TRBV11-1 to TRBJ2-1; 7 bases align to TRBD2. J gave up 0 bases and V 5 bases, and 13 bases lay outside the gene matches. Germline V CDR1 and CDR2: SGHAT, FQDESV (reference sequence). The CDR3 spans 18 residues. CDR3 DNA sequence: TGTGCCAGCAGCCCCTTGTTTAGCGGGCCTCGCTCCTACAATGAGCAGTTCTTC. Translating gives CASSPLFSGPRSYNEQFF.

This clonotype was detected many times. DNA of the CDR3: TGTGCCGTCGGGGAGATGAACACTGAAGCTTTCTTT. Protein product: CAVGEMNTEAFF. The chain employs TRBV6-2 or TRBV6-3 and TRBJ1-1; D remains ambiguous. The CDR3 covers 12 residues. V gave up 11 bases and J gave up 0 bases, with 10 bases separating them. Per germline, CDR1 MNHEY and CDR2 SVGEGT.

CDR3 coding DNA: TGTGCCAGCAGCCCCATCAGGACAGGGGCCCACGAGCAGTACTTC. Translation: CASSPIRTGAHEQYF. The V call is TRBV3-1, the J call TRBJ2-7; TRBD1 matches 9 bases. With V trimmed by 4 bases and J by 5 bases, 9 bases remained unmatched. The CDR3 is 15 residues long. CDR1 is LGHDT and CDR2 is YNNKEL in the germline V gene (reference sequence).

This clonotype was observed a few times. This chain uses TRBV7-9 with TRBJ1-3; D possibly corresponds to TRBD1 (6 bases). V lost 5 bases to trimming and J lost 4 bases, with 12 bases between them. Germline assignment: CDR1 SEHNR and CDR2 FQNEAQ (reference sequence). This CDR3 has 14 residues. CDR3 sequence: CASSPGTYGNTIYF. The CDR3, as DNA: TGTGCCAGCAGCCCGGGGACATACGGAAACACCATATATTTT.

This clonotype was recorded many times. The chain combines TRBV6-2 or TRBV6-3 with TRBJ2-7; 7 bases map to TRBD1. This CDR3 contains 14 residues. With 2 bases clipped from V and 2 bases from J, the junction kept 3 bases outside the gene matches. The germline V gene has CDR1 MNHEY and CDR2 SVGEGT. The CDR3: CASSYRTGAYEQYF. The CDR3 nucleotides are TGTGCCAGCAGTTACCGGACAGGAGCCTACGAGCAGTACTTC.

This chain connects TRBV18 to TRBJ2-1; perhaps TRBD1 as D (6 bases). Germline V CDR1 and CDR2: KGHSH, LQKENI. V gave up 1 base and J gave up 10 bases, with 23 bases separating them. The CDR3 length is 17 residues. The CDR3 nucleotides are TGTGCCAGCTCACCACGTCGACAGGTACGGGGTGAAGGGGAGCAGTTCTTC. Residues: CASSPRRQVRGEGEQFF. Full variable domain (remainder filled in from reference TRBV18 and TRBJ2-1): NAGVMQNPRHLVRRRGQEARLRCSPMKGHSHVYWYRQLPEEGLKFMVYLQKENIIDESGMPKERFSAEFPKEGPSILRIQQVVRGDSAAYFCASSPRRQVRGEGEQFFGPGTRLTVL.

This clonotype was found a few times. The chain carries TRBV29-1 and TRBJ2-7; possible D gene TRBD1, 6 bases. Germline V lookup: CDR1 SQVTM, CDR2 ANQGSEA. CDR3 length equals 16 residues. Trimming pared 0 bases from V and 5 bases from J, leaving 20 bases between. The CDR3 here is CSVEDLGAAERNEQYF. The DNA for the CDR3 is TGCAGCGTTGAAGATCTGGGGGCAGCTGAAAGGAACGAGCAGTACTTC.

The chain couples TRBV6-2 or TRBV6-3 to TRBJ2-3; no clear D. The germline V gene encodes CDR1 MNHEY and CDR2 SVGEGT. This CDR3 contains 15 residues. Trimming shortened V by 6 bases and J by 4 bases, and 17 bases separated the two germline ends. This chain's CDR3 is CASSDPGPGADTQYF. Written as DNA, the CDR3 is TGTGCCAGCAGCGACCCTGGGCCGGGCGCAGATACGCAGTATTTT.

The J gene is TRBJ2-5, the V gene TRBV24-1; 10 nucleotides agree with TRBD1. From germline, CDR1 is KGHDR and CDR2 SFDVKD. The CDR3 extends over 16 amino acids. J gave up 5 bases and V 1 base, and 6 bases lay outside the gene matches. This CDR3 reads CATSDFPGQGRETQYF. DNA for the CDR3: TGTGCCACCAGTGATTTCCCGGGACAGGGGCGGGAGACCCAGTACTTC.

CDR3 sequence: CASSLDGVNANTGELFF. CDR3 DNA: TGTGCCAGCAGCTTGGACGGAGTGAACGCGAACACCGGGGAGCTGTTTTTT. The chain combines TRBV7-8 with TRBJ2-2, with D unclear. This CDR3 spans 17 amino acids. The germline V gene has CDR1 SGHVS and CDR2 FQNEAQ. Trimming left V 3 bases short and J 0 bases short, with 14 bases between.

This chain uses TRBV3-1 with TRBJ2-3; D not certain. CDR1 and CDR2 (germline): LGHDT, YNNKEL (reference sequence). Trimming took off 1 base at V and 2 bases at J, with 10 bases between the two ends. CDR3 length equals 15 residues. The CDR3 here is CASSQGAQSTDTQYF. CDR3 coding DNA: TGTGCCAGCAGCCAAGGAGCACAGTCCACAGATACGCAGTATTTT.

This clonotype was detected a few times. The chain carries TRBV27 and TRBJ2-1, with a tentative D call TRBD2 (6 bases). The CDR3 contains 13 residues. V was pared by 6 bases and J by 8 bases, with 14 bases between. Germline CDR1 MNHEY, CDR2 SMNVEV (reference sequence). As DNA, the CDR3 is TGTGCCAGCAGCCTCTGGGGGGTCGATGAGCAGTTCTTC. Translated: CASSLWGVDEQFF.

J is TRBJ1-2 and V is TRBV18; D is ambiguous. This CDR3 is 15 amino acids long. The V end was cut by 2 bases, the J end by 7 bases, with 17 bases between. Germline V gene lookup returns CDR1 KGHSH and CDR2 LQKENI. CDR3 residues: CASSPLSQTLGGYTF. The DNA for the CDR3 is TGTGCCAGCTCACCATTGTCTCAGACGCTGGGTGGCTACACCTTC.

This clonotype has a single count. A much larger clone lies one base from this, so it may be a read error. The J gene is TRBJ2-3, the V gene TRBV27; possible D gene TRBD2, 5 bases. Germline loops: CDR1 MNHEY, CDR2 SMNVEV (reference sequence). V was clipped by 6 bases and J by 8 bases, with 15 bases between them. The CDR3 spans 13 residues. The CDR3: CASSLVRRGTQYF. CDR3 nucleotide sequence: TGTGCCAGCAGCCTCGTCCGCCGGGGTACGCAGTATTTT.

V usage is TRBV5-1 and J usage is TRBJ2-1; 7 bases are shared with TRBD1. Germline V CDR1 and CDR2: SGHRS, YFSETQ. Trimming took 4 bases from V and 8 from J; bases not matched to a gene: 9. CDR3 size: 14 residues. DNA for the CDR3: TGCGCCAGCAGCACGGCTACAGGGGCGGATGAGCAGTTCTTC. Amino acid sequence: CASSTATGADEQFF.

The rearrangement links TRBV6-4 to TRBJ2-2; perhaps TRBD1 as D (7 bases). V was shortened by 2 bases and J by 5 bases, with 12 bases between the two germline ends. Germline CDR1 MRHNA, CDR2 SNTAGT. The CDR3 has 15 residues. The CDR3 region has the DNA TGTGCCAGCAGTGACATGGCAGGGGGGACCGGGGAGCTGTTTTTT. It codes for CASSDMAGGTGELFF.

The V gene is TRBV5-1, the J gene TRBJ2-2; D unclear. There are 15 residues in the CDR3. Trimming pared 2 bases from V and 2 bases from J, leaving 10 bases between. Germline V gives CDR1 SGHRS, CDR2 YFSETQ. CDR3 nucleotide sequence: TGCGCCAGCAGCTTAGCCAAAGCAAACACCGGGGAGCTGTTTTTT. This sequence encodes CASSLAKANTGELFF.

This clonotype was seen a handful of times. The chain couples TRBV5-1 to TRBJ2-7; 10 bases fit TRBD1. The CDR3 totals 14 residues. CDR1 is SGHRS and CDR2 is YFSETQ in the germline V gene. V lost 4 bases to trimming and J lost 5 bases; unmatched junction nucleotides: 6. Written as DNA, the CDR3 is TGCGCCAGCAGCATGGGGGACAGGGGCCACGAGCAGTACTTC. Its translation: CASSMGDRGHEQYF.

This chain joins TRBV5-1 and TRBJ2-5, with 7 bases matching TRBD1. Losses at the gene ends were 3 bases for V and 1 base for J; bases not matched to a gene: 3. The germline V gene encodes CDR1 SGHRS and CDR2 YFSETQ. This CDR3 contains 14 residues. For the CDR3, the DNA is TGCGCCAGCAGCTCCGGACAGGCCCAAGAGACCCAGTACTTC. Encoded protein: CASSSGQAQETQYF.

In this sample, this clonotype turned up many times. This chain uses TRBV29-1 with TRBJ1-2; no firm D call. The V gene lost 6 bases and the J gene lost 0 bases, with 11 bases spanning the gap. The CDR3 consists of 13 residues. Germline lookup yields CDR1 SQVTM and CDR2 ANQGSEA. This CDR3 reads CSVRSDTNYGYTF. CDR3 sequence (DNA): TGCAGCGTGCGTTCTGACACTAACTATGGCTACACCTTC.

The CDR3 region is CASTLNGDTQYF. The CDR3 DNA is TGTGCCAGCACCCTTAACGGAGATACGCAGTATTTT. J is TRBJ2-3 and V is TRBV11-2; D not certain. Deletions cut 7 bases from V and 5 bases from J, with 10 bases between. The CDR3 is made up of 12 amino acids. Germline CDR1 is SGHAT and CDR2 is FQNNGV.

This clonotype was counted only a few times. CDR3 nucleotides: TGTGCCATCAGTCGCGACAGGGCGACCGGGGAGCTGTTTTTT. Translated: CAISRDRATGELFF. The chain is built from TRBV10-3 and TRBJ2-2, with 7 bases that match TRBD1. The length of the CDR3 is 14 residues. V lost 5 bases, J lost 5 bases, and 5 bases stayed unmatched. CDR1 is ENHRY, CDR2 SYGVKD, per germline.

The table lists this clonotype with a few counts. V is TRBV9 and J is TRBJ2-1, with a weak D call TRBD2 (6 bases). V was trimmed by 3 bases and J by 9 bases, leaving 10 bases between them. The CDR3 contains 12 residues. The germline CDR1 and CDR2 sequences are SGDLS and YYNGEE. In DNA, the CDR3 is TGTGCCAGCAGCGGGGGGGTTTCTGAGCAGTTCTTC. Residues: CASSGGVSEQFF.

V is TRBV29-1 and J is TRBJ1-5; 8 bases match TRBD1. Per germline, CDR1 SQVTM and CDR2 ANQGSEA. V lost 4 bases, J lost 6 bases, and 2 bases stayed unmatched. This CDR3 comprises 12 residues. For the CDR3, the DNA is TGCAGCGTTGTACAGGGGGGTCAGCCCCAGCATTTT. As protein: CSVVQGGQPQHF.

The table lists this clonotype with a few counts. J is TRBJ2-7 and V is TRBV4-1; 9 nucleotides match TRBD2. Germline CDR1 MGHRA, CDR2 YSYEKL. J was trimmed by 6 bases and V by 0 bases; bases with no gene match: 9. There are 16 residues in the CDR3. The CDR3 coding sequence is TGCGCCAGCAGCCAAGATCTGGCTAGCGGGGTGCTCGAGCAGTACTTC. Protein sequence: CASSQDLASGVLEQYF.

The genes are TRBV11-2 and TRBJ1-5; TRBD1 might be the D (6 bases). Germline-derived CDR1 and CDR2 are SGHAT and FQNNGV. Trimming removed 4 bases from V and 0 bases from J, with 10 bases in between. The CDR3 length is 15 residues. The CDR3 DNA reads as TGTGCCAGCAGCTCGGACAGAAATAGCAATCAGCCCCAGCATTTT. It codes for CASSSDRNSNQPQHF.